The source of this TCR beta chain is a study of cytomegalovirus exposure and HLA in healthy donors. Broader study findings: One variant, a missense change in DCLRE1C, was linked in a later analysis to TCR beta V- and J-gene trimming. What a later analysis showed was that several of the most significant clusters appeared linked to common viral pathogens.

CDR3 length: 14 residues. Trimming at V came to 3 bases and at J to 8 bases, leaving 6 bases not matched to a gene. CDR1 and CDR2 (germline): SGHTA, FQGNSA. This clone was seen a handful of times. What it recognizes is unknown. The study ran its PCR with 60 Vbeta and 13 Jbeta primers. TCRdb's table, derived via immunoSEQ multiplex PCR, lists solely in-frame clones and lacks some. The table shows some 200,000 clones, with roughly 13% occurring only once. The chain employs TRBV7-2 and TRBJ1-4; 7 nucleotides align to TRBD1. The TCR was taken from a man aged 50 to 59 in good health and CMV-seropositive. The sequencing sample was made of PBMCs. In DNA form, the CDR3 reads TGTGCCAGCAGCTTGGGACAGAAGGCCGAAAAACTGTTTTTT. Its translation: CASSLGQKAEKLFF.